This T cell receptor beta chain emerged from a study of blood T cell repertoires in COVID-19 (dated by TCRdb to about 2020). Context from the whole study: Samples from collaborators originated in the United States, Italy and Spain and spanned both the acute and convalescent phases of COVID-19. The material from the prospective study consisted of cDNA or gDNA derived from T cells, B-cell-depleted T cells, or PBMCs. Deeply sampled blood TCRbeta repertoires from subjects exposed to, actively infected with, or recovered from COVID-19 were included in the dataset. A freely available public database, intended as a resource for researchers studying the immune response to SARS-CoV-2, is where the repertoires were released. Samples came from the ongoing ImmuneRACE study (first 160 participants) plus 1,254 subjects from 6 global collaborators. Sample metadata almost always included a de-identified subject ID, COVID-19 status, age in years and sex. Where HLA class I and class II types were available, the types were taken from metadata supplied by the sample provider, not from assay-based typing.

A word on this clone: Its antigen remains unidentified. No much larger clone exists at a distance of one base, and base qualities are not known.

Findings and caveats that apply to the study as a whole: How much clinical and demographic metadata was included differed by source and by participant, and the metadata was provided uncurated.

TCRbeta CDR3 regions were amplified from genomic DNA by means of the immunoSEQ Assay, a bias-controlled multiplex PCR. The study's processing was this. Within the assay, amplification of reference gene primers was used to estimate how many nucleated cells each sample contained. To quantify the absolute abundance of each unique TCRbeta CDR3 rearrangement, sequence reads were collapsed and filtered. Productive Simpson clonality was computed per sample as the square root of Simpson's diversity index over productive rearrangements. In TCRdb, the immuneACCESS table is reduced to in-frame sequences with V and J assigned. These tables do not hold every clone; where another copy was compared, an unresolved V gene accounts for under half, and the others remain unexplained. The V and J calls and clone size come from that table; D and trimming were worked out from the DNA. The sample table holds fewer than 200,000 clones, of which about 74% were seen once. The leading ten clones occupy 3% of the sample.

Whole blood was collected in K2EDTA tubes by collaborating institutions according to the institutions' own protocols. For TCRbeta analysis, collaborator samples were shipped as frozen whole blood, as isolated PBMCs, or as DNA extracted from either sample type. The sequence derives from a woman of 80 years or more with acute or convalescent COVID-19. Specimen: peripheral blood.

The DNA sequence follows: TGCGCCAGCAGCTTGCTGGCACCCTCTGGGGCCAACGTCCTGACTTTC. Its protein is CASSLLAPSGANVLTF. The rearrangement joined TRBV5-1 to TRBJ2-6, with the D gene uncertain. From its cysteine to its phenylalanine, the CDR3 spans 16 amino acids. Only the CDR3 DNA stays, 48 bases, in frame from base 1. Trimming at the junction amounts to 1 base on V and 0 bases on J, and the germline ends lie 8 bases apart. The germline V gene yields SGHRS for CDR1 and YFSETQ for CDR2.